These T cell receptor beta chains were read from a single sample in a study of Ad26.COV2.S vaccination and SARS-CoV-2 variants. The protocol was immunoSEQ multiplex PCR, while the TCRdb copy is restricted to in-frame clones and leaves out a portion. The table includes about 380,000 clones, about four fifths detected once. This specimen consisted of peripheral blood, obtained in a trial of Ad26.COV2.S vaccine versus placebo. Every receptor here comes from a person aged 18-60 years who received the Ad26.COV2.S COVID-19 vaccine or a placebo. Both conserved end residues are part of each CDR3. D genes are given only for firm matches. Clone size is shown for a subset of rows, as once, few, many or a class of expanded clone.

abundance: .; d_gene: TRBD1; v_gene: TRBV24-1; j_gene: TRBJ2-3; CDR3nt: TGTGCCACCAGTGAGCCCGGGACAGGGAGGACAGATACGCAGTATTTT; CDR3aa: CATSEPGTGRTDTQYF
abundance: .; d_gene: .; v_gene: TRBV12-3/TRBV12-4; j_gene: TRBJ1-2; CDR3nt: TGTGCCAGCAGTTTGGACCTGACCCGGGGCTACACCTTC; CDR3aa: CASSLDLTRGYTF
abundance: .; d_gene: .; v_gene: TRBV23-1; j_gene: TRBJ2-3; CDR3nt: TGCGCCAGCAGTCAAAGAGGTTTGGGTCCCTTGGTCGCAGATACGCAGTATTTT; CDR3aa: CASSQRGLGPLVADTQYF
abundance: .; d_gene: TRBD1; v_gene: TRBV25-1; j_gene: TRBJ1-1; CDR3nt: TGTGCCAGCAGTGAATCCAACAGGGGCGGACCCTTCTTT; CDR3aa: CASSESNRGGPFF
abundance: .; d_gene: .; v_gene: TRBV7-9; j_gene: TRBJ1-2; CDR3nt: TGTGCCAGCAGCTTAGGGGAGGGTGGTGGCTACACCTTC; CDR3aa: CASSLGEGGGYTF
abundance: .; d_gene: .; v_gene: TRBV11-2; j_gene: TRBJ2-7; CDR3nt: TGTGCCAGCAGCTTCCCGGGGGAGCAGTACTTC; CDR3aa: CASSFPGEQYF
abundance: .; d_gene: .; v_gene: TRBV3-1/TRBV3-2; j_gene: TRBJ2-3; CDR3nt: TGTGCCAGCAGCGAACGCACAGATACGCAGTATTTT; CDR3aa: CASSERTDTQYF
abundance: .; d_gene: TRBD1; v_gene: TRBV6-1; j_gene: TRBJ2-7; CDR3nt: TGTGCCAGCGGTGACAGGGAGTTTGAAGCCCCCTACGAGCAGTACTTC; CDR3aa: CASGDREFEAPYEQYF
abundance: .; d_gene: TRBD2; v_gene: TRBV7-9; j_gene: TRBJ2-7; CDR3nt: TGTGCCAGCAGGCCTACTAGCGGGAGCCCCTACGAGCAGTACTTC; CDR3aa: CASRPTSGSPYEQYF
abundance: .; d_gene: TRBD1; v_gene: TRBV5-8; j_gene: TRBJ2-4; CDR3nt: TGTGCCAGCAGCTTGGGGACAGGGATTTGGATTCAGTACTTC; CDR3aa: CASSLGTGIWIQYF
abundance: .; d_gene: .; v_gene: TRBV5-1; j_gene: TRBJ2-2; CDR3nt: TGCGCCAGCAGCTTGGAGGTAGGGGGCACCGGGGAGCTGTTTTTT; CDR3aa: CASSLEVGGTGELFF
abundance: .; d_gene: TRBD1; v_gene: TRBV6-5; j_gene: TRBJ1-5; CDR3nt: TGTGCCAGTTCCACAGGGGTCACCAATCAGCCCCAGCATTTT; CDR3aa: CASSTGVTNQPQHF
abundance: .; d_gene: TRBD1; v_gene: TRBV6-2/TRBV6-3; j_gene: TRBJ1-1; CDR3nt: TGTGCCAGCAGTTACACCAGGGGGCCCCCGGAGTTT; CDR3aa: CASSYTRGPPEF
abundance: .; d_gene: .; v_gene: TRBV6-5; j_gene: TRBJ1-5; CDR3nt: TGTGCCAGTGGGGACGGCGGCAATCAGCCCCAGCATTTT; CDR3aa: CASGDGGNQPQHF
abundance: .; d_gene: TRBD1; v_gene: TRBV3-1/TRBV3-2; j_gene: TRBJ1-2; CDR3nt: TGTGCCAGCAGCCAACCTTACAGGGGTGTAAATGGCTACACCTTC; CDR3aa: CASSQPYRGVNGYTF
abundance: .; d_gene: .; v_gene: TRBV6-5; j_gene: TRBJ2-7; CDR3nt: TGTGCCAGCAGTTTCCGGGTTCTTGGAGAGCAGTACTTC; CDR3aa: CASSFRVLGEQYF
abundance: .; d_gene: .; v_gene: TRBV13; j_gene: TRBJ2-7; CDR3nt: TGTGCCAGCAGCTTAGGCGGGAACGAGCAGTACTTC; CDR3aa: CASSLGGNEQYF
abundance: .; d_gene: .; v_gene: TRBV19; j_gene: TRBJ1-1; CDR3nt: TGTGCCAGTAGTATTCGGAGGGGTACTGAAGCTTTCTTT; CDR3aa: CASSIRRGTEAFF
abundance: .; d_gene: TRBD2; v_gene: TRBV5-1; j_gene: TRBJ2-2; CDR3nt: TGCGCCAGCAACTCGGGGGGGAACACCGGGGAGCTGTTTTTT; CDR3aa: CASNSGGNTGELFF
abundance: .; d_gene: .; v_gene: TRBV27; j_gene: TRBJ2-5; CDR3nt: TGTGCCAGCAGTCAAGTCCGTAGGGAGACCCAGTACTTC; CDR3aa: CASSQVRRETQYF
abundance: few; d_gene: .; v_gene: TRBV6-2/TRBV6-3; j_gene: TRBJ1-5; CDR3nt: TGTGCCAGCAGTTACTCGACGGGAGCCCAGCCCCAGCATTTT; CDR3aa: CASSYSTGAQPQHF
abundance: .; d_gene: .; v_gene: TRBV18; j_gene: TRBJ1-6; CDR3nt: TGTGCCAGCTCACAATTCCAGGGGAGGGATTCACCCCTCCACTTT; CDR3aa: CASSQFQGRDSPLHF
abundance: once; d_gene: .; v_gene: TRBV12-3/TRBV12-4; j_gene: TRBJ1-1; CDR3nt: TGTGCCAGCAGTTTAGGGGGCCTTCGGGCTTTCTTT; CDR3aa: CASSLGGLRAFF
abundance: .; d_gene: .; v_gene: TRBV10-1; j_gene: TRBJ1-1; CDR3nt: TGCGCCAGCAGTGGACAGCCGAACACTGAAGCTTTCTTT; CDR3aa: CASSGQPNTEAFF
abundance: few; d_gene: TRBD1; v_gene: TRBV19; j_gene: TRBJ1-5; CDR3nt: TGTGCCAGTAGTATTACAGGGGGCTGGGGTCAGCCCCAGCATTTT; CDR3aa: CASSITGGWGQPQHF
abundance: once; d_gene: TRBD1; v_gene: TRBV5-1; j_gene: TRBJ1-1; CDR3nt: TGCGCCAGCAGCACCGGGACAGGGGGCTCGAACACTGAAGCTTTCTTT; CDR3aa: CASSTGTGGSNTEAFF
abundance: .; d_gene: .; v_gene: TRBV7-3; j_gene: TRBJ1-6; CDR3nt: TGTGCCAGCAGCTTACGTTTCTGGTTAGGGGACAAGTGGGTACCCCTCCACTTT; CDR3aa: CASSLRFWLGDKWVPLHF
abundance: .; d_gene: TRBD1; v_gene: TRBV15; j_gene: TRBJ2-7; CDR3nt: TGTGCCACCAGCAGAGACAGGGGGTACGAGCAGTACTTC; CDR3aa: CATSRDRGYEQYF
abundance: .; d_gene: .; v_gene: TRBV11-1; j_gene: TRBJ2-1; CDR3nt: TGTGCCAGCAGCTTTGGCAATGAGCAGTTCTTC; CDR3aa: CASSFGNEQFF
abundance: once; d_gene: TRBD1; v_gene: TRBV3-1/TRBV3-2; j_gene: TRBJ1-2; CDR3nt: TGTGCCAGCAGCCCCTCGGGACAGGGAGTCAAGGGCTACACCTTC; CDR3aa: CASSPSGQGVKGYTF
abundance: .; d_gene: TRBD1; v_gene: TRBV5-4; j_gene: TRBJ1-1; CDR3nt: TGTGCCAGCAGCTTTGGGACAGGGGGCCTGAACACTGAAGCTTTCTTT; CDR3aa: CASSFGTGGLNTEAFF
abundance: .; d_gene: .; v_gene: TRBV18; j_gene: TRBJ1-6; CDR3nt: TGTGCCAGCTCACCAGGGGTAGGAAATTCACCCCTCCACTTT; CDR3aa: CASSPGVGNSPLHF
abundance: .; d_gene: TRBD2; v_gene: TRBV9; j_gene: TRBJ2-1; CDR3nt: TGTGCCAGCAGCGTAGCAGGGCGGGGGGCCCGGGAGCAGTTCTTC; CDR3aa: CASSVAGRGAREQFF
abundance: .; d_gene: .; v_gene: TRBV18; j_gene: TRBJ1-4; CDR3nt: TGTGCCAGCTCACCGTCTGGGGCAAAGGGTGAAAAACTGTTTTTT; CDR3aa: CASSPSGAKGEKLFF
abundance: .; d_gene: TRBD2; v_gene: TRBV7-3; j_gene: TRBJ2-1; CDR3nt: TGTGCCAGCAGCTTAACTAGCGGGGGGACTGAGCAGTTCTTC; CDR3aa: CASSLTSGGTEQFF
abundance: .; d_gene: .; v_gene: TRBV30; j_gene: TRBJ1-4; CDR3nt: TGTGCCTGGAGTGTACAGGAAAAACTGTTTTTT; CDR3aa: CAWSVQEKLFF
abundance: few; d_gene: .; v_gene: TRBV25-1; j_gene: TRBJ1-6; CDR3nt: TGTGCCAGCAGTGAAGAGGGGAACAGGGCCAGAGGACCCCTCCACTTT; CDR3aa: CASSEEGNRARGPLHF
abundance: .; d_gene: .; v_gene: TRBV30; j_gene: TRBJ2-5; CDR3nt: TGTGCCTGGAGTGTCGGCGGGATAGTAAAGACCCAGTACTTC; CDR3aa: CAWSVGGIVKTQYF
abundance: .; d_gene: .; v_gene: TRBV4-2; j_gene: TRBJ1-6; CDR3nt: TGTGCCAGCAGCAGCGGCTCCTATAATTCACCCCTCCACTTT; CDR3aa: CASSSGSYNSPLHF
abundance: .; d_gene: .; v_gene: TRBV7-3; j_gene: TRBJ1-2; CDR3nt: TGTGCCAGCAGCTTAACGGCCCTGAGCGGCTACACCTTC; CDR3aa: CASSLTALSGYTF
abundance: once; d_gene: TRBD1; v_gene: TRBV3-1/TRBV3-2; j_gene: TRBJ1-4; CDR3nt: TGTGCCAGCAGCCCTGGGACAGGGAAACTGTTTTTT; CDR3aa: CASSPGTGKLFF
abundance: .; d_gene: .; v_gene: TRBV11-3; j_gene: TRBJ2-5; CDR3nt: TGTGCCAGCAGCTTAGGATGGGGTGGAGAGACCCAGTACTTC; CDR3aa: CASSLGWGGETQYF
abundance: once; d_gene: TRBD2; v_gene: TRBV13; j_gene: TRBJ2-2; CDR3nt: TGTGCCAGCAGCCCCGGACTAGCGGGGGGGCCGGGCACCGGGGAGCTGTTTTTT; CDR3aa: CASSPGLAGGPGTGELFF
abundance: .; d_gene: .; v_gene: TRBV30; j_gene: TRBJ1-5; CDR3nt: TGTGCCTGGAGCCCCTATTCCCGGCGCAATCAGCCCCAGCATTTT; CDR3aa: CAWSPYSRRNQPQHF
abundance: .; d_gene: .; v_gene: TRBV5-1; j_gene: TRBJ2-4; CDR3nt: TGCGCCAGCAGCCGTACTCCCGGGACACAGACACAGTACTTC; CDR3aa: CASSRTPGTQTQYF
abundance: .; d_gene: TRBD2; v_gene: TRBV11-3; j_gene: TRBJ2-1; CDR3nt: TGTGCCAGCAGTAGACTAGCGGGAGGGCCTATGGGGCAGTTCTTC; CDR3aa: CASSRLAGGPMGQFF
abundance: .; d_gene: TRBD2; v_gene: TRBV7-9; j_gene: TRBJ2-1; CDR3nt: TGTGCCAGCAGCGCTCGGACTAGCGGGAGGAGGGATGAGCAGTTCTTC; CDR3aa: CASSARTSGRRDEQFF
abundance: .; d_gene: .; v_gene: TRBV30; j_gene: TRBJ1-1; CDR3nt: TGTGCCTGGAGTGTGGGAATCAGTGAAGCTTTCTTT; CDR3aa: CAWSVGISEAFF
abundance: .; d_gene: TRBD1; v_gene: TRBV10-1; j_gene: TRBJ2-7; CDR3nt: TGCGCCAGCAGCCGGGACAGCCCCACGGAGCAGTACTTC; CDR3aa: CASSRDSPTEQYF
abundance: .; d_gene: .; v_gene: TRBV6-1; j_gene: TRBJ1-5; CDR3nt: TGTGCCAGCAGTGAGGAGCTCGGGCTACTTCGGGGTTATAGCAATCAGCCCCAGCATTTT; CDR3aa: CASSEELGLLRGYSNQPQHF
abundance: once; d_gene: TRBD2; v_gene: TRBV11-3; j_gene: TRBJ2-7; CDR3nt: TGTGCCAGCAGCTCCCCCGTACTAGCGGGGGACTTCTACGAGCAGTACTTC; CDR3aa: CASSSPVLAGDFYEQYF
abundance: few; d_gene: .; v_gene: TRBV4-2; j_gene: TRBJ1-3; CDR3nt: TGTGCCAGCAGCCAGGAACAAAACACCATATATTTT; CDR3aa: CASSQEQNTIYF
abundance: .; d_gene: TRBD2; v_gene: TRBV28; j_gene: TRBJ2-5; CDR3nt: TGTGCCAGCAGTTTAGATAGCGGGACGGAGACCCAGTACTTC; CDR3aa: CASSLDSGTETQYF
abundance: .; d_gene: .; v_gene: TRBV7-2; j_gene: TRBJ2-1; CDR3nt: TGTGCCAGCAGCTTGCGGGGTGAGCAGTTCTTC; CDR3aa: CASSLRGEQFF
abundance: .; d_gene: .; v_gene: TRBV19; j_gene: TRBJ2-3; CDR3nt: TGTGCCAGTGCCCTTCAGAGAACCGACACAGATACGCAGTATTTT; CDR3aa: CASALQRTDTDTQYF
abundance: .; d_gene: .; v_gene: TRBV6-5; j_gene: TRBJ1-1; CDR3nt: TGTGCCAGCAGTCGCTGGACGATGAACACTGAAGCTTTCTTT; CDR3aa: CASSRWTMNTEAFF
abundance: .; d_gene: .; v_gene: TRBV19; j_gene: TRBJ1-5; CDR3nt: TGTGCCAGTAGTACCCTACTAAGGGGAAGCCAGCCCCAGCATTTT; CDR3aa: CASSTLLRGSQPQHF
abundance: .; d_gene: TRBD1; v_gene: TRBV19; j_gene: TRBJ2-5; CDR3nt: TGTGCCAGTAGTGCTGGGACAGGGGGAGAGACCCAGTACTTC; CDR3aa: CASSAGTGGETQYF